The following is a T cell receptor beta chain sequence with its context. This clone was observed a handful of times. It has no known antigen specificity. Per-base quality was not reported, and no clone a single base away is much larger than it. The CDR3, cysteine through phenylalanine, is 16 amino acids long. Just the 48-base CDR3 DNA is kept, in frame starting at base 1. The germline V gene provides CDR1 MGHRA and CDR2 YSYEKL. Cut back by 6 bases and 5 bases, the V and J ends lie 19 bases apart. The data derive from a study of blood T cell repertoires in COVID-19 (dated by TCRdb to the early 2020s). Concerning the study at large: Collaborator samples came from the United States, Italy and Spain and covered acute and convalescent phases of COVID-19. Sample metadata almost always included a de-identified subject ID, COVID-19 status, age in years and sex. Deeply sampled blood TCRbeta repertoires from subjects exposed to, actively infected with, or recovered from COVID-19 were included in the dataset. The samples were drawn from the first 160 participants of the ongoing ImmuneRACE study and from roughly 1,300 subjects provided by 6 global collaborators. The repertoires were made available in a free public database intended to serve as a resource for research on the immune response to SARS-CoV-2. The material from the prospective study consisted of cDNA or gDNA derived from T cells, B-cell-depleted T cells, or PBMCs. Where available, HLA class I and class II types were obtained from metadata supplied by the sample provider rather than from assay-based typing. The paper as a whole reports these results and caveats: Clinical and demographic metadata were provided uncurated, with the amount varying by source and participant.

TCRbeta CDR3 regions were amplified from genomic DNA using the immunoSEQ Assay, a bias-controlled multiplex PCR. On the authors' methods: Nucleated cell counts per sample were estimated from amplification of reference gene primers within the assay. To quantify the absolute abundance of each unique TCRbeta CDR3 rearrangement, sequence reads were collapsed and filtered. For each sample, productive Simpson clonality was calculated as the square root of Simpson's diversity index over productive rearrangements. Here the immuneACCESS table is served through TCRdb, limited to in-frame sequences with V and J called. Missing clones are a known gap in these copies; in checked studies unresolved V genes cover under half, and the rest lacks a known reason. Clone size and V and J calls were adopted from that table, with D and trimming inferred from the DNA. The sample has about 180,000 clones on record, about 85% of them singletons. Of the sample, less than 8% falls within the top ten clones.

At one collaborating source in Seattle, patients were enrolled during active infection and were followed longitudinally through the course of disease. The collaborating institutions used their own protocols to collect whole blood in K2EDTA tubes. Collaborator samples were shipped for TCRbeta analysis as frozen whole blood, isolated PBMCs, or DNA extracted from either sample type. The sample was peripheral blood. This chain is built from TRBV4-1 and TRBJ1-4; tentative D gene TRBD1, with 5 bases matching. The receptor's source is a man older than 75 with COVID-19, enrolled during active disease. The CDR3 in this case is CASSYPGGIGNEKLFF. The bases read TGCGCCAGCAGTTACCCCGGGGGGATAGGCAATGAAAAACTGTTTTTT.